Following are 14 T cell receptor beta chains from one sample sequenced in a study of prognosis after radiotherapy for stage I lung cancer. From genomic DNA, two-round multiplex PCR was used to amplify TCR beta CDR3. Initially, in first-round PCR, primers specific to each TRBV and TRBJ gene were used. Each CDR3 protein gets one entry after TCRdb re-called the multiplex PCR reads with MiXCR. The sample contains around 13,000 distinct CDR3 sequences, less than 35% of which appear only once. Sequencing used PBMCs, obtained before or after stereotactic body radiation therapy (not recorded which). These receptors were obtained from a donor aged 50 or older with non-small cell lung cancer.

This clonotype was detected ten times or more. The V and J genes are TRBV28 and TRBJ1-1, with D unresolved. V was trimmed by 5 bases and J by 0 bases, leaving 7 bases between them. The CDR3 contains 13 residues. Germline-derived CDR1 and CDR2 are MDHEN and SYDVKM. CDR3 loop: CASSVSLNTEAFF. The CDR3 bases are TGTGCCAGCAGTGTTTCCCTGAACACTGAAGCTTTCTTT.

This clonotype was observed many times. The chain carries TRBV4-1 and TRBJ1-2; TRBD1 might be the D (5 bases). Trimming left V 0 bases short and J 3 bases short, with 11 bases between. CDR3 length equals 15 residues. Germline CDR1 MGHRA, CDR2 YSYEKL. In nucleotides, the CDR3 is TGCGCCAGCAGCCAAGATCGTCAGGGTCACTATGGCTACACCTTC. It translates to CASSQDRQGHYGYTF.

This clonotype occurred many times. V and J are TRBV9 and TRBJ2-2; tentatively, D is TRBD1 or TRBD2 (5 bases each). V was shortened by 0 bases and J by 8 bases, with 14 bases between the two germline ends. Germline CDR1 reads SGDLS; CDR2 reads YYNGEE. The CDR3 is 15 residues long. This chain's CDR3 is CASSVGEGKAGELFF. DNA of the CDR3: TGTGCCAGCAGCGTAGGTGAGGGGAAGGCGGGGGAGCTGTTTTTT.

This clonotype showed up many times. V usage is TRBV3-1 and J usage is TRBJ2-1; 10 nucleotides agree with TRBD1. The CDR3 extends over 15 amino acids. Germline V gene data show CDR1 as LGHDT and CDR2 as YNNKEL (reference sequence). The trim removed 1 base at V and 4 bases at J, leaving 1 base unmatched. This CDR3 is CASSQGTGGYNEQFF. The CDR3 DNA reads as TGTGCCAGCAGCCAAGGGACAGGGGGTTACAATGAGCAGTTCTTC.

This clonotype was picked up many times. The CDR3 loop is CASSQEGISSYEQYF. CDR3 bases: TGCGCCAGCAGCCAAGAAGGGATAAGCTCCTACGAGCAGTACTTC. The chain joins TRBV4-1 to TRBJ2-7, with unresolved D. The CDR3 runs to 15 residues. Germline values: CDR1 MGHRA, CDR2 YSYEKL. V was pared by 0 bases and J by 0 bases, with 9 bases between.

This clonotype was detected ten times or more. DNA for the CDR3: TGCGCCAGCAAAGAATCTGTAGCAACGTACGAGCAGTACTTC. Protein sequence: CASKESVATYEQYF. The V and J genes are TRBV5-1 and TRBJ2-7; D gene ambiguous. Trimming shortened V by 6 bases and J by 4 bases, and 17 bases separated the two germline ends. The CDR3 loop spans 14 amino acids. The germline CDR1 and CDR2 sequences are SGHRS and YFSETQ.

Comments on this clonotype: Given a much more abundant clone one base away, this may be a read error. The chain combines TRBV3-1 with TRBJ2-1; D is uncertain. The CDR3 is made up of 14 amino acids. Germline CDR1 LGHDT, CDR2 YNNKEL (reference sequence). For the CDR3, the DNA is TGTGCCAACAGCCCAACGCTAATAGGGAATGAGCAGTTCTTC. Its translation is CANSPTLIGNEQFF.

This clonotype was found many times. The CDR3 protein is CSARDKSGRLYNEQFF. DNA for the CDR3: TGCAGTGCTAGAGATAAAAGCGGGAGGTTGTACAATGAGCAGTTCTTC. The chain has TRBV20-1 and TRBJ2-1; 9 bases are shared with TRBD2. Germline CDR1 is DFQATT and CDR2 is SNEGSKA (reference sequence). This CDR3 comprises 16 residues. The V segment lost 0 bases and the J segment 4 bases; nucleotides outside the gene matches: 7.

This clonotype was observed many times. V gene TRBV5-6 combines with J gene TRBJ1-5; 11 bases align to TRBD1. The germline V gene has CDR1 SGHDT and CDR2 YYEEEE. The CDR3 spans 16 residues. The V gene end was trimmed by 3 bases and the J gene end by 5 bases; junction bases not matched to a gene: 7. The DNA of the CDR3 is TGTGCCAGCAGCTACGGGACAGGGGGACGAGATCAGCCCCAGCATTTT. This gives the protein CASSYGTGGRDQPQHF.

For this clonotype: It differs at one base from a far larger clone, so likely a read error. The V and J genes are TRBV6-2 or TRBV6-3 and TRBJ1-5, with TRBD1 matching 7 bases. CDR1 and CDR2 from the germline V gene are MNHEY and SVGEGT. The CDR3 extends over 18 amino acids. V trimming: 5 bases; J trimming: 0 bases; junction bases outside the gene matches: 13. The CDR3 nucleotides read TGTGCCAGCAGTGAAGAGAGGGGTGGGACAGCTAGCAATCAGCCCCAGCATTTT. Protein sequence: CASSEERGGTASNQPQHF.

CDR3 DNA: TGTGCCAGCGGTCCCGGGACAGGGAAGCCGACTCAGTACTTC. Amino acid sequence: CASGPGTGKPTQYF. V is TRBV6-2 or TRBV6-3 and J is TRBJ2-5, with TRBD1 identical over 9 bases. The CDR3 is 14 residues long. Germline CDR1 is MNHEY and CDR2 is SVGEGT. With 8 bases clipped from V and 11 bases from J, the junction kept 15 bases outside the gene matches.

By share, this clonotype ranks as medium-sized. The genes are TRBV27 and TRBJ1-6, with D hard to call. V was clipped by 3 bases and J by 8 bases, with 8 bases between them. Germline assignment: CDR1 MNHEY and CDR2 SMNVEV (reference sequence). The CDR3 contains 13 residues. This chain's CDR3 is CASSFSGYSPLHF. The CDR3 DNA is TGTGCCAGCAGTTTCTCGGGTTATTCACCCCTCCACTTT.

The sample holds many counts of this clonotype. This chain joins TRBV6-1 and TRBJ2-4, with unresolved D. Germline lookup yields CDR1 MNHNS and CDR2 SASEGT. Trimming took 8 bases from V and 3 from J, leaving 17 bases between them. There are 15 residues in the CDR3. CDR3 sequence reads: CASLKDTPDKNIQYF. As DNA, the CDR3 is TGTGCCAGCCTGAAAGACACACCAGACAAAAACATTCAGTACTTC.

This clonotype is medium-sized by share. CDR3 in DNA: TGTGCCAGCAGCTTAGGGTTCGGGTCGGCGGACTACGAGCAGTACTTC. Its protein is CASSLGFGSADYEQYF. The V and J genes are TRBV7-2 and TRBJ2-7; no clear D gene. V was pared by 1 base and J by 3 bases, with 16 bases between. The germline V gene encodes CDR1 SGHTA and CDR2 FQGNSA. The CDR3 consists of 16 residues.